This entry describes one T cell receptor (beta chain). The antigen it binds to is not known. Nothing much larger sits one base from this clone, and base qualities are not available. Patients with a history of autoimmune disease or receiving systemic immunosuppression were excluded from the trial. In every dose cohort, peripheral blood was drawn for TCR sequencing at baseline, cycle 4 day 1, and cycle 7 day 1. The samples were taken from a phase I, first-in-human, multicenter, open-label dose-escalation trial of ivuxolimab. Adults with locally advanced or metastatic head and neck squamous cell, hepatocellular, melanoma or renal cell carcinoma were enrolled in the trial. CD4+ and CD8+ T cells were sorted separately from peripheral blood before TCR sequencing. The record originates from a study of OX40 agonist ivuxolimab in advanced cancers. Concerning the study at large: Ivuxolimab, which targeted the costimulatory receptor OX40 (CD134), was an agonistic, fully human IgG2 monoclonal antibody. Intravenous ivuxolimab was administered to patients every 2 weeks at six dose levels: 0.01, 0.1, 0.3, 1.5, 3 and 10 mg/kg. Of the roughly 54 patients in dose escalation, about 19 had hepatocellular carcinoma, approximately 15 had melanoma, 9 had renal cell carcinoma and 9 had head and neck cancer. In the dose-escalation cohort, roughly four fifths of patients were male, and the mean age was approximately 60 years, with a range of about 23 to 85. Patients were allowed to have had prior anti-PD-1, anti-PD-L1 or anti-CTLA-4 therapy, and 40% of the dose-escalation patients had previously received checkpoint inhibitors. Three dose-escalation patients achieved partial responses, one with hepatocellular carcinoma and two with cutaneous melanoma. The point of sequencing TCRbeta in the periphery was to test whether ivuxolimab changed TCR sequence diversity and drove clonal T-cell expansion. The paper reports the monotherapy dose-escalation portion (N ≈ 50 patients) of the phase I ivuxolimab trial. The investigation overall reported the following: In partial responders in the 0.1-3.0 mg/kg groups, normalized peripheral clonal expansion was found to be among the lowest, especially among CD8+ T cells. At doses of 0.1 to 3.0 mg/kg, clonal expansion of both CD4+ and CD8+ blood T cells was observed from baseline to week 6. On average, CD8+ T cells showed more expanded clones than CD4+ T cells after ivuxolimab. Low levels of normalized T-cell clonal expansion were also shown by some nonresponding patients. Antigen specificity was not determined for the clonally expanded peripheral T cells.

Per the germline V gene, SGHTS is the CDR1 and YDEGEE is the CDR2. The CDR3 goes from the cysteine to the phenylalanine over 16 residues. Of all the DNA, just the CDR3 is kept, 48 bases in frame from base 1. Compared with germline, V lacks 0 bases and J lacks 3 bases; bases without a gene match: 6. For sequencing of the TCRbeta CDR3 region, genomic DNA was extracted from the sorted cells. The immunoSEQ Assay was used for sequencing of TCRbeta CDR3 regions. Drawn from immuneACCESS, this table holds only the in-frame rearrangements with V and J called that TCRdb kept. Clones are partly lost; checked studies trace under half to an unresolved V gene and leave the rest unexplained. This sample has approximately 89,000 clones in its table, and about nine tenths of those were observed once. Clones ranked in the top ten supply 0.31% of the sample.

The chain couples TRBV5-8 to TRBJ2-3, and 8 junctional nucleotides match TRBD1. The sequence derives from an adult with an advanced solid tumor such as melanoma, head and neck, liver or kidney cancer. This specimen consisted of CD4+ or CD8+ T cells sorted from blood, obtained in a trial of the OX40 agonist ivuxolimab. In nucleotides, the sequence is TGTGCCAGCAGCTTGGGTTCGCGACAGGGGACAGATACGCAGTATTTT. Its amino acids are CASSLGSRQGTDTQYF.